A single T cell receptor beta chain is shown here with its context. It has no known antigen specificity. One base away there is no much larger clone; base qualities are not given. The sample is drawn from a study of cytomegalovirus exposure and HLA in healthy donors (dated by TCRdb to 2016 to 2017). Notes on the research overall: An earlier analysis of several hundred of the donors reported approximately 270 Gb of sequence data and around 120 million unique TCR beta sequences from about 200 million T cells. About 320 gigabases of sequencing data and 80 million or so unique TCR sequences were included in an early release covering 550 to 800 HLA-typed donors. Of the approximately 400 genotyped donors, 65% to 90% were placed in the genetic ancestry cluster associated with self-reported Caucasian donors. The study aimed to test whether cataloging public T cell receptors could reveal signatures of past pathogen exposure. Using immunosequencing, the study profiled T cell repertoires from around 670 subjects and related those repertoires to cytomegalovirus serostatus. Besides the first cohort of around 670 subjects, a separate validation cohort made up of over 95 different subjects was used. The study combined high-throughput TCR immunosequencing, statistical association of individual TCRs with disease status, and machine learning to predict cytomegalovirus infection status. A later analysis re-analyzed previously published TCR beta repertoires from about 600 donors and added high-resolution HLA genotyping to study TCR occurrence patterns. Rather than using new phenotypic data, the later analysis identified candidate immune exposures from TCR beta sequences and from how often those sequences occurred across donors. An earlier analysis of 587 of the donors used high-throughput TCR beta sequencing to judge whether each TCR beta V gene segment behaved as functional or pseudogenic. Donor age, sex, ethnicity and CMV serostatus were collected together with the repertoire data. A later genetic analysis used genome-wide SNP genotypes for about 65% of the roughly 700 donors, treating that subset as a discovery cohort. All discovery cohort repertoires had been generated using a single sequencing platform. HLA typing included class I and class II loci at four-digit resolution. The number of donors typed differed by locus, with about 629-630 for A, B, C, DRB1 and DQB1, around 500 for DQA1, 606 for DPA1, and about 450 for DPB1. Roughly five DR-DQ haplotypes were handled as single units for association and clustering, since linkage in the cohort was strong. Among 300 to 500 genotyped donors of the cohort, an average of roughly 230,000 unique TCR beta nucleotide sequences was sequenced per donor, of which roughly 17% were non-productive.

Library preparation employed the immunoSEQ multiplex PCR assay. For the multiplex PCR, a mixture combining 60 forward primers for TCR Vbeta segments and 13 reverse primers for TCR Jbeta segments was used. The CDR3 region of rearranged TCR beta genes was amplified from genomic DNA with a multiplex PCR assay. The Illumina HiSeq System was used to sequence the amplified TCR beta libraries as 87-base-pair reads. The authors' analysis ran thus. In a later analysis, some 80 million unique TCR beta chains were counted across the roughly 700 repertoires, and approximately 11 million of these chains were shared by at least two donors. Raw reads were error-corrected and collapsed into unique sequences with a nearest-neighbor algorithm that merged closely related sequences to remove PCR and sequencing errors. CDR3 sequences were aligned to IMGT reference sequences to assign V, D and J gene segments. For a sequence to be retained, a match of at least six nucleotides was required to both a V gene segment and a J gene segment. A rearrangement counted as productive if the CDR3 had no stop codons and remained in frame with V and J, and every other rearrangement counted as non-productive. Following IMGT convention, CDR3 was defined as the stretch from the second conserved V-encoded cysteine up to the conserved J-encoded phenylalanine. The earlier analysis of roughly 590 of the donors excluded sequences that lacked an unambiguous match to a single V gene segment. An earlier analysis of roughly 590 of the donors called V segments functional above 56.7% productive rearrangements and segregating when the between-donor standard deviation exceeded 5%. A statistical classification framework was built to diagnose cytomegalovirus status from the catalog of TCR beta chain sequences. V and J gene assignment, in a later analysis, came from comparing TCR nucleotide sequences with IMGT/GENE-DB human TR gene sequences. Using the TCRdist pipeline, a later analysis assigned CDR3 sequences along with most-parsimonious VDJ recombination scenarios. A later analysis defined each TCR beta chain by its CDR3 amino acid sequence plus V-gene family, and excluded reads lacking a unique V-gene family. In a later analysis, 500 to 700 highly shared, low-generation-probability nucleotide sequences were removed to address suspected cross-contamination and a sequencing artifact. In a later analysis, a clonal expansion index for each public chain was calculated from normalized within-repertoire ranks of inferred template counts. A later analysis computed generation probabilities with a VDJ recombination model fitted to out-of-frame rearrangements, and checked the results against IGoR. Hypergeometric tests were used in a later analysis to score TCR-TCR, TCR-HLA and TCR-CMV co-occurrence, with a repertoire-size bias correction applied to the TCR pairs. False discovery rates were estimated in a later analysis by permuting HLA or CMV assignments 20 times. A later analysis grouped co-occurring TCRs with DBSCAN, adding TCRdist sequence similarity when clustering within HLA-allele-positive subsets. For co-occurrence clustering, repertoires with fewer than 30,000 or more than 120,000 public chains were excluded, along with five or six repertoires with anomalous nucleotide sharing. TCRdb re-hosts the immuneACCESS table, in-frame sequences only. Its copies lack some clones; in the studies checked, an unresolved V gene accounts for under half of them, and the cause for the rest is not known. The V and J calls and the clone size are those of that table, but D and trimming were determined from the DNA. The sample table shows 100,000 to 150,000 clones, and about 8.5% are seen once. The biggest ten clones account for 5.5% of the sample.

Taken from cysteine to phenylalanine, the CDR3 has 13 residues. Only the CDR3 portion is preserved as DNA: 39 bases, with reading frame beginning at the first base. CDR1 and CDR2 (KGHSH, LQKENI) derive from the germline V gene. V trim: 5 bases; J trim: 4 bases; unmatched bases: 4. The cohort comprised 666 healthy bone marrow donors. Cohort members were all nominally healthy when sampled, although unrecorded immune exposures were likely present. The donor was CMV seronegative and was included in the group of about 400 seronegative cohort members. Each donor provided a peripheral blood sample, and peripheral blood mononuclear cells were used for TCR beta sequencing. Genomic DNA was extracted from the blood cell samples with the Qiagen DNeasy Blood Extraction Kit. Results the study describes overall, beyond this receptor: Because counts were too low, about 18 rarely observed V segments, including chromosome 9 orphons, were excluded from the earlier analysis of under 650 of the donors. An association between a missense DCLRE1C variant and V-gene and J-gene trimming of TCR beta chains was found in a later genetic analysis and replicated in an independent cohort. While some public TCRs were present in many individuals, most TCR sequences turned up only very rarely across donors. The authors suggested that the approach could potentially be extended to other disease states and immunological phenotypes. Linkage disequilibrium might explain the correlated functional status among segregating V segments, but an unknown experimental factor could not be ruled out. In an earlier analysis of about 540 of the donors, most TCR beta V segments were observed in productive rearrangements about 87% or about 30% of the time, broadly matching IMGT annotations. According to a later analysis, TCR association rates differed among HLA loci, with DRB1 alleles showing the most associated TCRs and HLA-C alleles showing the fewest. A later analysis associated about 18,000 TCR beta sequences with specific HLA alleles at a false discovery rate of 0.05. Compared with the approximately 720-donor mean, donors in an Asian-associated ancestry cluster had fewer N-insertions in productive TCRs, according to a later genetic analysis. Because some donors lacked HLA typing at each locus, the association tests relied only on the typed subset. The classifier was reported to diagnose cytomegalovirus status with high specificity and sensitivity in both the original and validation cohorts. A later analysis reported that several top co-occurrence clusters appeared linked to parvovirus B19, influenza, CMV and Epstein-Barr virus. Presence/absence analyses assumed roughly uniform sequencing depth across donors, an assumption that may not hold. Compared with equally common non-associated chains, HLA-associated TCR beta chains in a later analysis were more clonally expanded and had lower generation probabilities. Some IMGT-functional V segments, including TRBV6-2 and TRBV6-3, could not be told apart with the 87-base-pair reads, so those segments were excluded. Three of the identified cytomegalovirus-associated TCR beta chains were confirmed in vitro to be specific for cytomegalovirus antigens. Immune exposure information for the cohort was limited to CMV serostatus. Strong co-occurrence of HLA alleles, especially DR and DQ, made assigning TCR associations to individual alleles difficult. The sequencing pipeline was judged likely to have produced a cluster of highly shared sequence variants as a technical artifact. Only TCR beta chains were sequenced in this cohort, and the absence of alpha or paired-chain data limited detectable features. A further reported finding was that TCR beta sequences accurately predicted the HLA-A and HLA-B alleles for most subjects in the first cohort. The study gave a list of roughly 150 TCR beta chains associated with cytomegalovirus. According to a later analysis, most CMV-associated TCR beta chains appeared to be HLA-restricted, and the HLA associations seemed to be driven largely by CMV exposure.

Sequences were obtained from PBMCs. The origin of this receptor is a man aged 35 to 55 in good health and CMV-seronegative. Recombination connected TRBV18 to TRBJ1-1, with TRBD1 matching 7 junction bases. The DNA sequence is as follows: TGTGCCAGCTCAGCGACAGGGCCCACTGAAGCTTTCTTT. It codes for CASSATGPTEAFF.